These T cell receptor beta chains were read from a single sample in a study of T cell changes during pregnancy in multiple sclerosis. The repertoire was sequenced with immunoSEQ multiplex PCR; TCRdb's copy has only in-frame clones and lacks some. This table has around 30,000 clones, approximately 92% appearing once. The sample here was CD4+ T cells from peripheral blood mononuclear cells, taken in the second trimester of pregnancy. These receptors all come from a female donor with multiple sclerosis, enrolled in a pregnancy study. CDR3s include the opening cysteine and the closing phenylalanine or tryptophan. D genes are given only for firm matches. Clone size is stated in some rows and not others, as once, few, many or a class when expanded.

CDR3 protein: CASINLLRGTEAFF
CDR3 DNA: TGTGCCAGCATCAACTTACTTAGGGGCACTGAAGCTTTCTTT
D gene: .
V gene: TRBV5-5
clone size: few
J gene: TRBJ1-1

CDR3 protein: CASTSLGHYEQYF
CDR3 DNA: TGTGCCAGCACCTCGTTGGGCCACTACGAGCAGTACTTC
D gene: .
V gene: TRBV6-1
clone size: .
J gene: TRBJ2-7

CDR3 protein: CASSLHSLTGGEQYF
CDR3 DNA: TGCGCCAGCAGCTTGCACTCATTGACAGGGGGCGAGCAGTACTTC
D gene: TRBD1
V gene: TRBV5-1
clone size: .
J gene: TRBJ2-7

CDR3 protein: CSVAISTGGTEAFF
CDR3 DNA: TGCAGCGTCGCGATTTCGACAGGGGGCACTGAAGCTTTCTTT
D gene: TRBD1
V gene: TRBV29-1
clone size: .
J gene: TRBJ1-1

CDR3 protein: CASSPGLLNTGELFF
CDR3 DNA: TGTGCCAGCTCCCCGGGACTATTGAACACCGGGGAGCTGTTTTTT
D gene: TRBD2
V gene: TRBV18
clone size: .
J gene: TRBJ2-2

CDR3 protein: CASSIQDYGYTF
CDR3 DNA: TGTGCCAGCAGCATACAGGACTATGGCTACACCTTC
D gene: .
V gene: TRBV5-6
clone size: .
J gene: TRBJ1-2

CDR3 protein: CASSSRGVNTEAFF
CDR3 DNA: TGTGCCAGCAGTTCTAGGGGTGTAAACACTGAAGCTTTCTTT
D gene: .
V gene: TRBV6-7
clone size: .
J gene: TRBJ1-1

CDR3 protein: CASSSMGQGRRGYTF
CDR3 DNA: TGTGCCAGCAGCTCGATGGGACAGGGTCGTCGCGGCTACACCTTC
D gene: TRBD1
V gene: TRBV5-4
clone size: .
J gene: TRBJ1-2

CDR3 protein: CASSIWTGNNLDGYTF
CDR3 DNA: TGTGCCAGTAGTATATGGACAGGGAATAACTTGGATGGCTACACCTTC
D gene: TRBD1
V gene: TRBV19
clone size: .
J gene: TRBJ1-2

CDR3 protein: CASAMGDSRAFF
CDR3 DNA: TGTGCCAGCGCGATGGGGGACAGCAGAGCTTTCTTT
D gene: TRBD1
V gene: TRBV2
clone size: few
J gene: TRBJ1-1

CDR3 protein: CASSIVGHSPSPLHF
CDR3 DNA: TGTGCCAGTAGTATAGTGGGCCACTCACCTTCACCCCTCCACTTT
D gene: .
V gene: TRBV19
clone size: .
J gene: TRBJ1-6

CDR3 protein: CASSHAGGDRGREAFF
CDR3 DNA: TGCGCCAGCAGCCACGCGGGGGGGGACAGGGGGCGTGAAGCTTTCTTT
D gene: TRBD1
V gene: TRBV4-3
clone size: .
J gene: TRBJ1-1

CDR3 protein: CASSFPGTGAYEQYF
CDR3 DNA: TGTGCCAGCAGCTTTCCCGGGACAGGGGCCTACGAGCAGTACTTC
D gene: TRBD1
V gene: TRBV11-1
clone size: .
J gene: TRBJ2-7

CDR3 protein: CASRQTGGSSPLHF
CDR3 DNA: TGTGCCAGCAGACAGACAGGGGGCTCATCACCCCTCCACTTT
D gene: TRBD1
V gene: TRBV25-1
clone size: .
J gene: TRBJ1-6

CDR3 protein: CASSVNGGEETQYF
CDR3 DNA: TGTGCCAGCAGCGTTAACGGGGGGGAAGAGACCCAGTACTTC
D gene: TRBD2
V gene: TRBV9
clone size: .
J gene: TRBJ2-5

CDR3 protein: CAWSLGQNTEAFF
CDR3 DNA: TGTGCCTGGAGCCTAGGACAGAACACTGAAGCTTTCTTT
D gene: .
V gene: TRBV30
clone size: few
J gene: TRBJ1-1

CDR3 protein: CASSGTGASEKLFF
CDR3 DNA: TGTGCCAGCAGCGGTACAGGGGCCAGTGAAAAACTGTTTTTT
D gene: TRBD1
V gene: TRBV9
clone size: .
J gene: TRBJ1-4

CDR3 protein: CASRWDSNTEAFF
CDR3 DNA: TGCGCCAGCAGATGGGACAGCAACACTGAAGCTTTCTTT
D gene: TRBD1
V gene: TRBV5-1
clone size: .
J gene: TRBJ1-1

CDR3 protein: CASSATGLRSYGYTF
CDR3 DNA: TGCGCCAGCAGCGCGACAGGGCTCCGATCGTATGGCTACACCTTC
D gene: TRBD1
V gene: TRBV5-1
clone size: .
J gene: TRBJ1-2

CDR3 protein: CASSLQMNTEAFF
CDR3 DNA: TGTGCCAGCAGCTTACAGATGAACACTGAAGCTTTCTTT
D gene: .
V gene: TRBV7-3
clone size: .
J gene: TRBJ1-1

CDR3 protein: CASSGGTGSYGYTF
CDR3 DNA: TGTGCCAGCAGTGGGGGGACAGGGAGCTATGGCTACACCTTC
D gene: TRBD1
V gene: TRBV2
clone size: .
J gene: TRBJ1-2

CDR3 protein: CASSPPGREAYEQYF
CDR3 DNA: TGTGCCAGCAGTCCCCCCGGGCGGGAAGCCTACGAGCAGTACTTC
D gene: .
V gene: TRBV5-5
clone size: once
J gene: TRBJ2-7

CDR3 protein: CASSLEGQLGLYGYTF
CDR3 DNA: TGCGCCAGCAGCTTAGAAGGACAGCTTGGTCTCTATGGCTACACCTTC
D gene: .
V gene: TRBV5-1
clone size: .
J gene: TRBJ1-2

CDR3 protein: CASSRRRAGTEAFF
CDR3 DNA: TGTGCCAGCAGTCGCCGCAGGGCAGGCACTGAAGCTTTCTTT
D gene: .
V gene: TRBV6-5
clone size: .
J gene: TRBJ1-1

CDR3 protein: CAWSVGTGRNSPLHF
CDR3 DNA: TGTGCCTGGAGTGTAGGGACAGGGCGAAATTCACCCCTCCACTTT
D gene: TRBD1
V gene: TRBV30
clone size: .
J gene: TRBJ1-6

CDR3 protein: CASSLAWGHEQFF
CDR3 DNA: TGTGCCAGCAGCTTAGCATGGGGGCACGAGCAGTTCTTC
D gene: .
V gene: TRBV7-2
clone size: .
J gene: TRBJ2-1

CDR3 protein: CASSQVGAGQPQHF
CDR3 DNA: TGTGCCAGCAGCCAAGTTGGGGCTGGGCAGCCCCAGCATTTT
D gene: .
V gene: TRBV4-2
clone size: .
J gene: TRBJ1-5

CDR3 protein: CASSRGNEQFF
CDR3 DNA: TGTGCCAGCAGCCGAGGCAATGAGCAGTTCTTC
D gene: .
V gene: TRBV9
clone size: .
J gene: TRBJ2-1

CDR3 protein: CASSLEAGLNQPQHF
CDR3 DNA: TGTGCCAGCAGCTTAGAAGCAGGGCTCAATCAGCCCCAGCATTTT
D gene: .
V gene: TRBV11-2
clone size: .
J gene: TRBJ1-5

CDR3 protein: CASSLQGALQETQYF
CDR3 DNA: TGTGCCAGCAGCTTACAGGGGGCCCTTCAAGAGACCCAGTACTTC
D gene: TRBD1
V gene: TRBV7-2
clone size: .
J gene: TRBJ2-5

CDR3 protein: CASSPGTGSREQYF
CDR3 DNA: TGTGCCAGCAGCCCCGGGACAGGTTCGAGGGAGCAGTACTTC
D gene: TRBD1
V gene: TRBV6-5
clone size: .
J gene: TRBJ2-7

CDR3 protein: CASSKGLYSSYNEQFF
CDR3 DNA: TGCGCCAGCAGCAAGGGACTGTACAGCTCCTACAATGAGCAGTTCTTC
D gene: .
V gene: TRBV5-1
clone size: .
J gene: TRBJ2-1

CDR3 protein: CASSELLAGDTEAFF
CDR3 DNA: TGTGCCAGCAGTGAATTGTTGGCAGGGGACACTGAAGCTTTCTTT
D gene: .
V gene: TRBV2
clone size: .
J gene: TRBJ1-1

CDR3 protein: CAWSRTGYRQPQHF
CDR3 DNA: TGTGCCTGGAGCCGGACAGGGTATAGGCAGCCCCAGCATTTT
D gene: TRBD1
V gene: TRBV30
clone size: .
J gene: TRBJ1-5

CDR3 protein: CASSQDPTSGGAADTQYF
CDR3 DNA: TGCGCCAGCAGCCAAGACCCGACTAGCGGGGGGGCAGCGGATACGCAGTATTTT
D gene: TRBD2
V gene: TRBV4-3
clone size: once
J gene: TRBJ2-3

CDR3 protein: CASSFSLAVNTDTQYF
CDR3 DNA: TGTGCCAGCAGCTTTAGTCTAGCGGTGAACACAGATACGCAGTATTTT
D gene: TRBD2
V gene: TRBV7-2
clone size: .
J gene: TRBJ2-3

CDR3 protein: CASSPRGRGNQPQHF
CDR3 DNA: TGTGCCAGCAGTCCCAGGGGGCGGGGCAATCAGCCCCAGCATTTT
D gene: TRBD1
V gene: TRBV27
clone size: .
J gene: TRBJ1-5

CDR3 protein: CASSPRGVRGSTGELFF
CDR3 DNA: TGCGCCAGCAGCCCGAGGGGAGTAAGGGGGAGCACCGGGGAGCTGTTTTTT
D gene: .
V gene: TRBV5-1
clone size: .
J gene: TRBJ2-2

CDR3 protein: CASSSYMGNTIYF
CDR3 DNA: TGTGCCAGCAGCTCATACATGGGAAACACCATATATTTT
D gene: .
V gene: TRBV7-9
clone size: .
J gene: TRBJ1-3

CDR3 protein: CASSIFGGADFEQFF
CDR3 DNA: TGTGCCAGTAGTATATTCGGGGGGGCCGACTTTGAGCAGTTCTTC
D gene: TRBD2
V gene: TRBV19
clone size: .
J gene: TRBJ2-1

CDR3 protein: CAWSVGSGVYYGYTF
CDR3 DNA: TGTGCCTGGAGTGTAGGTTCGGGGGTTTACTATGGCTACACCTTC
D gene: .
V gene: TRBV30
clone size: .
J gene: TRBJ1-2